This T cell receptor beta chain stems from a study of identical twins. This clonotype came up many times. V trimming: 6 bases; J trimming: 4 bases; junction bases outside the gene matches: 8. This CDR3 comprises 15 residues. CDR1 is SGHTA and CDR2 is FQGNSA in the germline V gene. TCRdb used MiXCR to reprocess the 5' RACE reads, holding one entry per CDR3 protein. Of about 200,000 distinct CDR3 sequences in the sample, under 12% were seen once. This TCR derives from a man aged 45-65 years in good health. The sequencing sample was made of memory T cells sorted from blood. The chain links TRBV7-2 to TRBJ1-3; 8 bases are a match to TRBD1. In DNA, the CDR3 is TGTGCCAGCAGACCAGGGGGCGCAGGAGGAAACACCATATATTTT. Amino acids: CASRPGGAGGNTIYF. The complete variable domain, with remaining parts taken from reference TRBV7-2 and TRBJ1-3, reads GAGVSQSPSNKVTEKGKDVELRCDPISGHTALYWYRQSLGQGLEFLIYFQGNSAPDKSGLPSDRFSAERTGGSVSTLTIQRTQQEDSAVYLCASRPGGAGGNTIYFGEGSWLTVV.